The sequence of this T cell receptor (beta chain) was determined in a study of early T cells in non-severe SARS-CoV-2 infection. Study details: Sequencing of bulk RNA from unsorted whole blood was done, without chain pairing. Study-wide results and limits: Anti-spike CD8 responses were favored by VDJdb matching, which missed private and CD4 specificities.

V gave up 1 base and J gave up 0 bases, with 11 bases separating them. Per germline, CDR1 SEHNR and CDR2 FQNEAQ (reference sequence). The CDR3 is 16 amino acids. Attachment of unique molecular identifiers to individual cDNA molecules was performed. TCRdb used MiXCR to reprocess the 5' RACE reads, holding one entry per CDR3 protein. The table lists tens of thousands of distinct CDR3 sequences, 12% of them singletons. About this clonotype: Its target is not known.

Material for sequencing was whole blood. V and J are TRBV7-9 and TRBJ2-3; the D gene is possibly TRBD2 (6 bases). This clonotype originated in an adult who was a healthcare worker with PCR-confirmed SARS-CoV-2 infection or an uninfected control (not recorded which). CDR3 residues: CASSLDLAGSTDTQYF. Here the CDR3 DNA reads TGTGCCAGCAGCTTAGATCTTGCGGGGAGCACAGATACGCAGTATTTT.